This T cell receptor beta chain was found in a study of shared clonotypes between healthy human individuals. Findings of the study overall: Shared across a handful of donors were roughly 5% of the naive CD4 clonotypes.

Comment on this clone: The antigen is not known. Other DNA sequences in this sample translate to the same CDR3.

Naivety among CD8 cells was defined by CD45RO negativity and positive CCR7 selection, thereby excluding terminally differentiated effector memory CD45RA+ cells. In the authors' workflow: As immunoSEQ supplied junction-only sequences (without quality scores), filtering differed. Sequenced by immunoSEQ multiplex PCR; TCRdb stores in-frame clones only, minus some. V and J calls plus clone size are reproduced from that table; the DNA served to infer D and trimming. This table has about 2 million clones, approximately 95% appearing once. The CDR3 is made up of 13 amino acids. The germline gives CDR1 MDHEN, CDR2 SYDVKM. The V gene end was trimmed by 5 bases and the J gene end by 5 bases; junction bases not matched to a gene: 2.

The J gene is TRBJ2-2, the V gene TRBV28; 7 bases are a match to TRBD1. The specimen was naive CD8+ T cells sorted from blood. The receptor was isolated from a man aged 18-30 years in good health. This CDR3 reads CASSLTGTGELFF. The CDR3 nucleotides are TGTGCCAGCAGTCTGACAGGGACCGGGGAGCTGTTTTTT.